The source of this T cell receptor beta chain is a study of human T cells and chemical hapten exposure. At the level of the study: Alopecia areata, totalis or universalis was found in mostly female patients. TCR yields per sample varied mostly from small pooled library volume differences.

V was pared by 5 bases and J by 4 bases, with 14 bases between. Germline V CDR1 and CDR2: DFQATT, SNEGSKA (reference sequence). CDR3 length: 14 amino acids. General study points: TCRs at high frequency, those above 1 in 1000, did not change with DPC sensitization.

Time point indicated: patch test 2, 6 weeks after DPC sensitization. The treatment was: therapeutic diphenylcyclopropenone sensitization with weekly scalp DPC. Individual cDNA molecules received unique molecular identifiers in the library. Each CDR3 protein is one row after TCRdb ran MiXCR on the RACE reads. The sample shows 65,000 to 95,000 distinct CDR3 sequences, 6.6% of them seen only once. This clonotype has a count of ten or more. The antigen remains undetermined. The chain carries TRBV20-1 and TRBJ2-2; a weak D match, TRBD1 (6 bases). The TCR was taken from a woman under 40 with alopecia areata. Some clones in this sample may be carry-over from other donors' samples. The sample here was whole blood, taken in connection with sensitization to the hapten diphenylcyclopropenone (DPC). The CDR3 DNA is TGCAGTGCTCCTGACAGGAGGAGCACCGGGGAGCTGTTTTTT. Protein product: CSAPDRRSTGELFF.